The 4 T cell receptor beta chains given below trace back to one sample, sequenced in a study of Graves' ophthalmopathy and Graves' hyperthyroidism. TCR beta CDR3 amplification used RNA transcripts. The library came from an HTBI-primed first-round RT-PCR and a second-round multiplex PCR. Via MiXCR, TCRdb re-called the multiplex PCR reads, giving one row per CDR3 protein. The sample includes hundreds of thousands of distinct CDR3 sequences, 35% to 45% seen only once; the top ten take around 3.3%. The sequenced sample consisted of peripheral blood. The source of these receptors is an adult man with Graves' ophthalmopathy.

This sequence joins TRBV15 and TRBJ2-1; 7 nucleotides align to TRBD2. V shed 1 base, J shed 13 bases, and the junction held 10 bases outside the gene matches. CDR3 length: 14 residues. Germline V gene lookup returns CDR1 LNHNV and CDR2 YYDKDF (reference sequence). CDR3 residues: CATSRVTSPNLQFF. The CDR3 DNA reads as TGTGCCACCAGCAGAGTGACTAGCCCAAACCTCCAGTTCTTC.

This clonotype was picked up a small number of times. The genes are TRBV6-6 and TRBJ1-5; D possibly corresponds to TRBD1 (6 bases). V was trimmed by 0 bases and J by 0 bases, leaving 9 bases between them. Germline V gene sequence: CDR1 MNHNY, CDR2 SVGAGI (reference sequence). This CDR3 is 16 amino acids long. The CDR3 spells CASSYSRQDSNQPQHF. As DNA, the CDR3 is TGTGCCAGCAGTTACTCGAGACAGGATAGCAATCAGCCCCAGCATTTT.

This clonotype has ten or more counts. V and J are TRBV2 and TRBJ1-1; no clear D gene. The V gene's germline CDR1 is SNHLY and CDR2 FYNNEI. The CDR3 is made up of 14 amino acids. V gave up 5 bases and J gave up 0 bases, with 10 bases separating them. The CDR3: CASSSRQMNTEAFF. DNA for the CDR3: TGTGCCAGCAGTTCGAGGCAGATGAACACTGAAGCTTTCTTT.

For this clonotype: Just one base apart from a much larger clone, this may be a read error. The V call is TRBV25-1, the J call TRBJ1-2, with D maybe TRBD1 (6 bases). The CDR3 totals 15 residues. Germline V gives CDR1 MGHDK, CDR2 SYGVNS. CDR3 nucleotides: TGTGCCAGCAGTTTGGGGGGGCAGGCTAACTATGGCTACATCTTC. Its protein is CASSLGGQANYGYIF.